This TCR beta chain was obtained from a study of T-cell reconstitution after alpha-beta-depleted transplantation in children. The V end was cut by 6 bases, the J end by 0 bases, with 4 bases between. CDR1 MDHEN and CDR2 SYDVKM come from the germline V gene. This CDR3 is built from 12 residues. Unique molecular identifiers were incorporated into the prepared TCRbeta library. TCRdb re-analysed the PCR reads in MiXCR, keeping a single row per CDR3 protein. Among 80,000 to 95,000 distinct CDR3 sequences listed, roughly 8.4% were seen once. J is TRBJ2-3 and V is TRBV28; D ambiguous. The sample was PBMCs from the stem cell graft donor, taken from the stem cell graft. The receptor was isolated from a human donor who donated a stem cell graft to a child with congenital amegakaryocytic thrombocytopenia. The CDR3 DNA is TGTGCCAGCAGGTTCAGCACAGATACGCAGTATTTT. Translated: CASRFSTDTQYF.